This T cell receptor (beta chain) was recorded in a study of identical twins. This clonotype was detected a few times. TCRdb passed the 5' RACE reads through MiXCR, listing each CDR3 protein once. The sample holds 200,000 or so distinct CDR3 sequences, more than 15% seen once. This same sample was also taken into another study, of T cells expressing NK-cell markers.

The clonotype originates from a woman in her late teens or twenties in good health. Sequenced input: CD8+ T cells sorted from blood.

As DNA, the CDR3 is TGTGCTAGTGGTTTGGATTCACGGACAGGGGATTCAGAGACCCAGTACTTC. Translation: CASGLDSRTGDSETQYF. The chain has TRBV12-5 and TRBJ2-5, with 9 bases aligning to TRBD1. With 1 base clipped from V and 4 bases from J, the junction kept 10 bases outside the gene matches. Germline assignment: CDR1 LGHNT and CDR2 FRNRAP. CDR3 length: 17 residues.